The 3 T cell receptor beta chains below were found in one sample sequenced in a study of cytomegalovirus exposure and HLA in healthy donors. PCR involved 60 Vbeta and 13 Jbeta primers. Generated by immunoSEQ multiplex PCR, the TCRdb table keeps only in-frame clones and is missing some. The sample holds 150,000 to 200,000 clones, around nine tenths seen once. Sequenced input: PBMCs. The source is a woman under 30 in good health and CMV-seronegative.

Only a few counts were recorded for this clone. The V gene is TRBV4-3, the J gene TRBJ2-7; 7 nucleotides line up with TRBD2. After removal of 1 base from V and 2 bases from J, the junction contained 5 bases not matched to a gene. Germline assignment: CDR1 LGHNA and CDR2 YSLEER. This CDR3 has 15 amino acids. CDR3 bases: TGCGCCAGCAGCCAAGGATGGGACTATCCCTACGAGCAGTACTTC. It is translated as CASSQGWDYPYEQYF.

CDR3 bases: TGTGCCAGCAGCGTCTCCGGGACTAGCGGCTACGAGCAGTACTTC. It codes for CASSVSGTSGYEQYF. The rearrangement links TRBV7-2 to TRBJ2-7; the match to TRBD2 covers 11 bases. CDR3 length: 15 amino acids. V lost 5 bases and J lost 3; bases outside the gene matches: 6. Germline loops: CDR1 SGHTA, CDR2 FQGNSA.

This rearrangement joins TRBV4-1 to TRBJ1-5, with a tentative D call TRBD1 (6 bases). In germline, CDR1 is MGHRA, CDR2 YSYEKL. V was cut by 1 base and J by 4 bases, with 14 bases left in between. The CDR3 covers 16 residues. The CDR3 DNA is TGCGCCAGCAGCCAAGGAAGGGGGGGCAAAAATCAGCCCCAGCATTTT. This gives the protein CASSQGRGGKNQPQHF.